This T cell receptor beta chain came from a study of blood T cell repertoires in COVID-19. Using immunoSEQ multiplex PCR, the repertoire was profiled, and TCRdb retains in-frame clones only, with some absent. Among under 90,000 clones listed, 90% to 95% were seen once. The CDR3 has 12 amino acids. Trimming removed 4 bases at V and 5 bases at J, with 11 bases between. Per the germline V gene, CDR1 is SQVTM and CDR2 is ANQGSEA. This TCR derives from a man aged 40-55 years with COVID-19, enrolled during active disease. Sequencing was done on a sample of peripheral blood. The chain recombines TRBV29-1 with TRBJ2-5, with D hard to call. This chain's CDR3 is CSVGGGDETQYF. The CDR3 DNA follows: TGCAGCGTTGGAGGCGGCGACGAGACCCAGTACTTC.